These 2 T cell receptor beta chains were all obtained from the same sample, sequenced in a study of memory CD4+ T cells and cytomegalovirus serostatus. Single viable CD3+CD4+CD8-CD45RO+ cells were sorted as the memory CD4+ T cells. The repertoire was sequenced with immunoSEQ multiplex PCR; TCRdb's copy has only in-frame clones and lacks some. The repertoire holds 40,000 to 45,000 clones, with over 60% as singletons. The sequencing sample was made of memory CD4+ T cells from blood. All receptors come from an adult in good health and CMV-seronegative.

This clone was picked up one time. CDR3 sequence reads: CASSYLGLRGTEAFF. CDR3 coding DNA: TGTGCCAGCAGTTATTTGGGGCTCCGGGGCACTGAAGCTTTCTTT. The chain couples TRBV6-5 to TRBJ1-1; D is possibly TRBD1 (5 bases). The CDR3 is made up of 15 amino acids. Germline V gene data show CDR1 as MNHEY and CDR2 as SVGAGI. Trimming left V 3 bases short and J 4 bases short, with 15 bases between.

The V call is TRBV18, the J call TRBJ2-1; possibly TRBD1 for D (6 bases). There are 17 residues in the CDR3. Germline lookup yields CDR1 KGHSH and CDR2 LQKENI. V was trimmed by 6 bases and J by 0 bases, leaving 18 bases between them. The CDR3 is CASSRRATGFSYNEQFF. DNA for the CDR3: TGTGCCAGCTCTCGACGGGCCACAGGGTTCTCCTACAATGAGCAGTTCTTC.